Listed below are T cell receptor beta chains from one sample, sequenced in a study of early T cells in non-severe SARS-CoV-2 infection. A single record per CDR3 protein comes from TCRdb applying MiXCR to the 5' RACE reads. This sample has over 50,000 distinct CDR3 sequences; roughly an eighth occur once, and the top ten carry about 3%. The sequenced material came from whole blood. These receptor sequences come from an adult who was a healthcare worker with PCR-confirmed SARS-CoV-2 infection or an uninfected control (not recorded which). The CDR3 runs from the conserved cysteine through the conserved F or W. The D gene is left open where the match is weak. The listing skips clone size in some rows; elsewhere it reads once, few, many or a size class.

J gene: TRBJ2-1
V gene: TRBV5-6
clone size: few
D gene: NA
CDR3 protein: CASSLAKGVATYNEQFF
CDR3 DNA: TGTGCCAGCAGCTTGGCCAAGGGGGTAGCCACGTACAATGAGCAGTTCTTC

J gene: TRBJ2-7
V gene: TRBV5-1
clone size: many
D gene: TRBD2
CDR3 protein: CASSSRGSLNSYEQYF
CDR3 DNA: TGCGCCAGCAGCTCCCGCGGGAGCCTCAACTCCTACGAGCAGTACTTC

J gene: TRBJ2-1
V gene: TRBV11-2
clone size: many
D gene: NA
CDR3 protein: CASSPRQSSYNEQFF
CDR3 DNA: TGTGCCAGCAGCCCCCGACAGTCCTCCTACAATGAGCAGTTCTTC

J gene: TRBJ2-2
V gene: TRBV20-1
clone size: many
D gene: TRBD2
CDR3 protein: CSARLAGGPHGELFF
CDR3 DNA: TGCAGTGCTAGACTAGCGGGGGGCCCGCACGGGGAGCTGTTTTTT

J gene: TRBJ2-3
V gene: TRBV11-3
clone size: many
D gene: NA
CDR3 protein: CASSHSLDSLDTQYF
CDR3 DNA: TGTGCCAGCAGCCACTCCTTGGACAGCCTAGATACGCAGTATTTT

J gene: TRBJ1-2
V gene: TRBV12-3/TRBV12-4
clone size: NA
D gene: NA
CDR3 protein: CASIPGTLNYGYTF
CDR3 DNA: TGTGCCAGCATTCCGGGGACTTTAAACTATGGCTACACCTTC

J gene: TRBJ1-6
V gene: TRBV7-9
clone size: many
D gene: NA
CDR3 protein: CASSLGGTGSPLHF
CDR3 DNA: TGTGCCAGCAGCTTAGGGGGGACGGGATCACCCCTCCACTTT

J gene: TRBJ2-5
V gene: TRBV7-3
clone size: NA
D gene: NA
CDR3 protein: CASSLRDQETQYF
CDR3 DNA: TGTGCCAGCAGCTTAAGGGACCAAGAGACCCAGTACTTC

J gene: TRBJ1-2
V gene: TRBV4-1
clone size: few
D gene: NA
CDR3 protein: CASSQGPLIYGYTF
CDR3 DNA: TGCGCCAGCAGCCAGGGTCCGTTAATCTATGGCTACACCTTC

J gene: TRBJ2-1
V gene: TRBV21-1
clone size: many
D gene: NA
CDR3 protein: CASSKGLAVIYNEQFF
CDR3 DNA: TGTGCCAGCAGCAAAGGGCTAGCGGTGATATACAATGAGCAGTTCTTC

J gene: TRBJ2-1
V gene: TRBV7-3
clone size: many
D gene: TRBD2
CDR3 protein: CASSLKREINEQFF
CDR3 DNA: TGTGCCAGCAGCCTAAAGCGGGAGATCAATGAGCAGTTCTTC

J gene: TRBJ2-3
V gene: TRBV5-4
clone size: many
D gene: TRBD1
CDR3 protein: CASSYGTGVADTQYF
CDR3 DNA: TGTGCCAGCAGCTACGGGACAGGAGTTGCAGATACGCAGTATTTT

J gene: TRBJ2-1
V gene: TRBV11-2
clone size: few
D gene: NA
CDR3 protein: CASSFHGDGRGYNEQFF
CDR3 DNA: TGTGCCAGCAGCTTCCACGGGGACGGCCGGGGGTACAATGAGCAGTTCTTC

J gene: TRBJ2-1
V gene: TRBV11-2
clone size: many
D gene: NA
CDR3 protein: CASSFRDPSYNEQFF
CDR3 DNA: TGTGCCAGCAGCTTTCGGGACCCCTCCTACAATGAGCAGTTCTTC

J gene: TRBJ2-7
V gene: TRBV2
clone size: many
D gene: TRBD2
CDR3 protein: CASSQGLDSAEQYF
CDR3 DNA: TGTGCCAGCAGTCAGGGACTAGACAGCGCCGAGCAGTACTTC

J gene: TRBJ1-1
V gene: TRBV20-1
clone size: many
D gene: NA
CDR3 protein: CSARVRAVWNTEAFF
CDR3 DNA: TGCAGTGCTAGAGTCAGGGCCGTCTGGAACACTGAAGCTTTCTTT

J gene: TRBJ1-2
V gene: TRBV6-5
clone size: many
D gene: NA
CDR3 protein: CASSQRTGPFNGYTF
CDR3 DNA: TGTGCCAGCAGCCAACGGACGGGGCCTTTCAACGGCTACACCTTC

J gene: TRBJ2-1
V gene: TRBV2
clone size: many
D gene: NA
CDR3 protein: CASSGLVVYNEQFF
CDR3 DNA: TGTGCCAGCAGTGGACTAGTTGTCTACAATGAGCAGTTCTTC

J gene: TRBJ2-5
V gene: TRBV29-1
clone size: few
D gene: NA
CDR3 protein: CSVEDLPHAAYQETQYF
CDR3 DNA: TGCAGCGTTGAAGATCTTCCTCATGCAGCTTACCAAGAGACCCAGTACTTC

J gene: TRBJ2-1
V gene: TRBV29-1
clone size: once
D gene: TRBD2
CDR3 protein: CSAMGGNSLNEQFF
CDR3 DNA: TGCAGCGCAATGGGGGGGAACAGCCTTAATGAGCAGTTCTTC

J gene: TRBJ1-1
V gene: TRBV30
clone size: few
D gene: TRBD1
CDR3 protein: CAWSAGGNTEAFF
CDR3 DNA: TGTGCCTGGAGTGCAGGGGGGAACACTGAAGCTTTCTTT

J gene: TRBJ1-1
V gene: TRBV12-5
clone size: few
D gene: NA
CDR3 protein: CASGVGANTEAFF
CDR3 DNA: TGTGCTAGTGGTGTTGGAGCGAACACTGAAGCTTTCTTT

J gene: TRBJ1-6
V gene: TRBV20-1
clone size: many
D gene: TRBD1
CDR3 protein: CSAGGQGVNSPLHF
CDR3 DNA: TGCAGTGCTGGGGGACAGGGCGTTAATTCACCCCTCCACTTT

J gene: TRBJ1-1
V gene: TRBV19
clone size: many
D gene: NA
CDR3 protein: CASSIIGGNTEAFF
CDR3 DNA: TGTGCCAGTAGTATAATTGGGGGAAACACTGAAGCTTTCTTT

J gene: TRBJ2-5
V gene: TRBV7-7
clone size: many
D gene: TRBD2
CDR3 protein: CASSLVLTSGSETQYF
CDR3 DNA: TGTGCTAGCAGCTTAGTTCTTACTAGCGGGAGCGAGACCCAGTACTTC

J gene: TRBJ1-1
V gene: TRBV6-1
clone size: few
D gene: NA
CDR3 protein: CASSVPRTDPDAFF
CDR3 DNA: TGTGCCAGCAGTGTACCCCGTACCGACCCGGACGCTTTCTTT

J gene: TRBJ1-5
V gene: TRBV5-1
clone size: NA
D gene: NA
CDR3 protein: CASSLEGSRNQPQHF
CDR3 DNA: TGCGCCAGCAGCTTGGAAGGCAGTCGCAATCAGCCCCAGCATTTT

J gene: TRBJ2-1
V gene: TRBV20-1
clone size: few
D gene: NA
CDR3 protein: CSASQVNEQFF
CDR3 DNA: TGCAGTGCTTCCCAGGTCAATGAGCAGTTCTTC

J gene: TRBJ2-2
V gene: TRBV18
clone size: many
D gene: NA
CDR3 protein: CASSPRPTPGTRNTGELFF
CDR3 DNA: TGTGCCAGCTCACCACGCCCTACACCCGGGACAAGGAACACCGGGGAGCTGTTTTTT

J gene: TRBJ2-7
V gene: TRBV5-1
clone size: many
D gene: TRBD1
CDR3 protein: CASSGLTGGYGNEQYF
CDR3 DNA: TGCGCCAGCAGCGGGTTGACAGGGGGCTACGGAAACGAGCAGTACTTC

J gene: TRBJ2-2
V gene: TRBV7-8
clone size: many
D gene: NA
CDR3 protein: CASSLDPVRTGELFF
CDR3 DNA: TGTGCCAGCAGCTTAGACCCCGTTAGGACCGGGGAGCTGTTTTTT

J gene: TRBJ2-7
V gene: TRBV7-6
clone size: few
D gene: NA
CDR3 protein: CASSLRNPYEQYF
CDR3 DNA: TGTGCCAGCAGCTTACGGAACCCCTACGAGCAGTACTTC

J gene: TRBJ2-5
V gene: TRBV11-2
clone size: many
D gene: TRBD1
CDR3 protein: CASSLSGQGYQETQYF
CDR3 DNA: TGTGCCAGCAGCCTTAGTGGACAGGGGTACCAAGAGACCCAGTACTTC

J gene: TRBJ2-3
V gene: TRBV10-2
clone size: many
D gene: TRBD2
CDR3 protein: CASSFNAGGRGGTDTQYF
CDR3 DNA: TGCGCCAGCAGCTTTAACGCGGGGGGGCGCGGGGGCACAGATACGCAGTATTTT

J gene: TRBJ1-3
V gene: TRBV5-1
clone size: many
D gene: NA
CDR3 protein: CASSPFDRNGNTIYF
CDR3 DNA: TGCGCCAGCAGCCCCTTCGACAGAAATGGAAACACCATATATTTT

J gene: TRBJ2-1
V gene: TRBV7-9
clone size: few
D gene: TRBD2
CDR3 protein: CASSFTAGGFGEQFF
CDR3 DNA: TGTGCCAGCAGCTTTACAGCGGGAGGGTTCGGTGAGCAGTTCTTC

J gene: TRBJ1-6
V gene: TRBV3-1
clone size: many
D gene: NA
CDR3 protein: CASSQIYNSPLHF
CDR3 DNA: TGTGCCAGCAGCCAGATCTATAATTCACCCCTCCACTTT

J gene: TRBJ1-1
V gene: TRBV30
clone size: NA
D gene: NA
CDR3 protein: CAWTSKTDMNTEAFF
CDR3 DNA: TGTGCCTGGACCTCGAAGACAGACATGAACACTGAAGCTTTCTTT

J gene: TRBJ2-7
V gene: TRBV10-2
clone size: many
D gene: TRBD1
CDR3 protein: CASGGTGDEQYF
CDR3 DNA: TGCGCCAGCGGGGGGACAGGGGACGAGCAGTACTTC

J gene: TRBJ1-3
V gene: TRBV7-9
clone size: few
D gene: NA
CDR3 protein: CASSSGPGDSGNTIYF
CDR3 DNA: TGTGCCAGCAGCTCCGGCCCGGGGGACTCTGGAAACACCATATATTTT

J gene: TRBJ2-5
V gene: TRBV12-3/TRBV12-4
clone size: many
D gene: TRBD2
CDR3 protein: CASSFLAGSLQETQYF
CDR3 DNA: TGTGCCAGCAGTTTCCTAGCGGGTTCCCTTCAAGAGACCCAGTACTTC

J gene: TRBJ2-1
V gene: TRBV10-1
clone size: many
D gene: TRBD2
CDR3 protein: CASGAGGGYNEQFF
CDR3 DNA: TGCGCCAGCGGAGCGGGAGGGGGCTACAATGAGCAGTTCTTC

J gene: TRBJ1-1
V gene: TRBV24-1
clone size: many
D gene: NA
CDR3 protein: CATSDRESPKAFF
CDR3 DNA: TGTGCCACCAGCGATCGGGAGTCTCCGAAAGCTTTCTTT

J gene: TRBJ1-5
V gene: TRBV6-6
clone size: many
D gene: NA
CDR3 protein: CASSQGEGFQPQHF
CDR3 DNA: TGTGCCAGCAGTCAGGGTGAGGGGTTTCAGCCCCAGCATTTT

J gene: TRBJ2-3
V gene: TRBV6-5
clone size: many
D gene: TRBD2
CDR3 protein: CASSGPSGGVTDTQYF
CDR3 DNA: TGTGCCAGCAGTGGCCCTAGCGGGGGGGTGACAGATACGCAGTATTTT

J gene: TRBJ2-3
V gene: TRBV10-3
clone size: many
D gene: TRBD1
CDR3 protein: CAISESTTGYGDTQYF
CDR3 DNA: TGTGCCATCAGTGAGTCCACGACAGGGTATGGAGATACGCAGTATTTT

J gene: TRBJ1-5
V gene: TRBV12-3/TRBV12-4
clone size: many
D gene: NA
CDR3 protein: CASSLSGVGQPQHF
CDR3 DNA: TGTGCCAGCAGTTTATCAGGGGTCGGGCAGCCCCAGCATTTT

J gene: TRBJ2-7
V gene: TRBV10-3
clone size: many
D gene: TRBD1
CDR3 protein: CAISVPGQGASYEQYF
CDR3 DNA: TGTGCCATCAGTGTTCCGGGACAGGGGGCCTCCTACGAGCAGTACTTC

J gene: TRBJ2-2
V gene: TRBV7-2
clone size: many
D gene: TRBD1
CDR3 protein: CASSRDSTGELFF
CDR3 DNA: TGTGCCAGCAGTCGGGACAGCACCGGGGAGCTGTTTTTT

J gene: TRBJ2-7
V gene: TRBV7-9
clone size: many
D gene: TRBD2
CDR3 protein: CASSSTSRSSYEQYF
CDR3 DNA: TGTGCCAGCAGCTCGACTAGCAGAAGCTCCTACGAGCAGTACTTC

J gene: TRBJ2-3
V gene: TRBV29-1
clone size: few
D gene: NA
CDR3 protein: CSVAGPPVSTDTQYF
CDR3 DNA: TGCAGCGTTGCGGGACCCCCCGTCAGCACAGATACGCAGTATTTT

J gene: TRBJ2-5
V gene: TRBV11-1
clone size: NA
D gene: TRBD1
CDR3 protein: CASSLRGQTIQETQYF
CDR3 DNA: TGTGCCAGCAGCTTAAGGGGACAGACTATCCAAGAGACCCAGTACTTC

J gene: TRBJ2-1
V gene: TRBV12-3/TRBV12-4
clone size: NA
D gene: NA
CDR3 protein: CASRRKGGSYNEQFF
CDR3 DNA: TGTGCCAGCAGGAGGAAGGGGGGTTCCTACAATGAGCAGTTCTTC

J gene: TRBJ2-7
V gene: TRBV6-2/TRBV6-3
clone size: many
D gene: TRBD2
CDR3 protein: CASGLLAGNEQYF
CDR3 DNA: TGTGCCAGCGGCCTGTTAGCGGGGAACGAGCAGTACTTC

J gene: TRBJ1-3
V gene: TRBV4-1
clone size: many
D gene: NA
CDR3 protein: CASSQDPQPPLSSGNTIYF
CDR3 DNA: TGCGCCAGCAGCCAAGACCCGCAGCCCCCCTTGAGCTCTGGAAACACCATATATTTT

J gene: TRBJ1-1
V gene: TRBV7-3
clone size: many
D gene: TRBD1
CDR3 protein: CASSRDRVNTEAFF
CDR3 DNA: TGTGCCAGCAGCCGGGACAGGGTGAACACTGAAGCTTTCTTT

J gene: TRBJ2-7
V gene: TRBV7-9
clone size: NA
D gene: NA
CDR3 protein: CASSFPPIGYEQYF
CDR3 DNA: TGTGCCAGCAGCTTCCCCCCCATCGGCTACGAGCAGTACTTC